This T cell receptor (beta chain) was documented in a study of blood T cell repertoires in COVID-19. Study details: Samples of COVID-19 (acute and convalescent) were obtained from the United States, Italy and Spain.

Germline CDR1 and CDR2: LNHDA and SQIVND (reference sequence). The CDR3 sequence is 14 residues long. Germline trimming cut 4 bases from V and 14 bases from J; bases unmatched to any gene: 9. Authors' data handling: Amplifying reference gene primers gave estimates of nucleated cell counts. TCRdb's table, derived via immunoSEQ multiplex PCR, lists solely in-frame clones and lacks some. V, J and clone size are taken as reported in that table, and D and trimming were inferred from the DNA itself. The sample carries around 200,000 clones, around four fifths recorded once. This clonotype originated in a woman over 75 with active or convalescent COVID-19. The sample was peripheral blood. This chain connects TRBV19 to TRBJ2-1, with 12 positions matching TRBD2. CDR3 loop: CASSTSPSGGAEFF. For the CDR3, the DNA is TGTGCCAGTAGTACTAGCCCTAGCGGGGGGGCGGAGTTCTTC.